Following are 22 T cell receptor beta chains from one sample sequenced in a study of T cell changes during pregnancy in multiple sclerosis. Produced via immunoSEQ multiplex PCR; TCRdb's table is partial and in-frame only. Here the sample spans 60,000 to 90,000 clones, 80% to 95% being singletons. Sequences were derived from peripheral blood, sampled in the first trimester of pregnancy. The source of these receptors is a female donor in good health, enrolled as a control in a pregnancy study.

The chain recombines TRBV6-1 with TRBJ1-5; no definite D call. This CDR3 region has 13 residues. V dropped 6 bases and J dropped 3 bases, with 9 bases sitting between them. The germline gives CDR1 MNHNS, CDR2 SASEGT. The DNA of the CDR3 is TGTGCCAGCAGCCAAGCTCACAATCAGCCCCAGCATTTT. The encoded protein is CASSQAHNQPQHF.

V usage is TRBV5-6 and J usage is TRBJ2-3; the match to TRBD1 covers 7 bases. The CDR3 spans 15 residues. Germline CDR1 reads SGHDT; CDR2 reads YYEEEE. With V trimmed by 4 bases and J by 1 base, 6 bases remained unmatched. CDR3 in DNA: TGTGCCAGCAGCGTTTGGGACAGACGCACAGATACGCAGTATTTT. It is translated as CASSVWDRRTDTQYF.

The rearrangement joins TRBV2 to TRBJ2-1, with D possibly being TRBD1 (6 bases). With 4 bases removed from V and 5 bases from J, the gap between germline ends came to 21 bases. The CDR3 contains 17 residues. Germline CDR1 reads SNHLY; CDR2 reads FYNNEI. DNA of the CDR3: TGTGCCAGCAGTGGGACAGACAAATGGTGGGGTAACAATGAGCAGTTCTTC. This gives the protein CASSGTDKWWGNNEQFF.

The chain is built from TRBV15 and TRBJ1-1; D is possibly TRBD1 (5 bases). The germline V gene has CDR1 LNHNV and CDR2 YYDKDF (reference sequence). The CDR3 runs to 17 residues. Deletions cut 2 bases from V and 0 bases from J, with 16 bases between. CDR3 in DNA: TGTGCCACCAGCAGATATCCTACCAGGGTCTTGAACACTGAAGCTTTCTTT. The encoded protein is CATSRYPTRVLNTEAFF.

The V gene is TRBV7-9, the J gene TRBJ2-3; maybe TRBD1 (5 bases). The ends were cut back, 0 bases at V and 2 bases at J, with 6 bases in the middle. The CDR3 runs to 14 residues. Germline V gives CDR1 SEHNR, CDR2 FQNEAQ (reference sequence). The DNA of the CDR3 is TGTGCCAGCAGCTTAGCGGGGCTCACAGATACGCAGTATTTT. Its protein is CASSLAGLTDTQYF.

V gene TRBV19 combines with J gene TRBJ1-1; D is undetermined. Germline V gives CDR1 LNHDA, CDR2 SQIVND (reference sequence). The length of the CDR3 is 12 residues. V was clipped by 8 bases and J by 1 base, with 8 bases between them. CDR3 coding DNA: TGTGCCAGTCACACGGGGAACACTGAAGCTTTCTTT. This gives the protein CASHTGNTEAFF. The complete variable domain, with remaining parts taken from reference TRBV19 and TRBJ1-1, reads DGGITQSPKYLFRKEGQNVTLSCEQNLNHDAMYWYRQDPGQGLRLIYYSQIVNDFQKGDIAEGYSVSREKKESFPLTVTSAQKNPTAFYLCASHTGNTEAFFGQGTRLTVV.

The rearrangement joins TRBV7-8 to TRBJ2-7, with 7 nucleotides matching TRBD2. The J segment lost 7 bases and the V segment lost 1 base, leaving 10 bases of the junction unmatched. The germline CDR1 and CDR2 sequences are SGHVS and FQNEAQ. The CDR3 runs to 15 residues. The CDR3 here is CASSLVDWGEGEQYF. CDR3 nucleotide sequence: TGTGCCAGCAGCTTAGTAGATTGGGGGGAGGGGGAGCAGTACTTC.

The V call is TRBV19, the J call TRBJ1-4; D remains ambiguous. Germline CDR1 reads LNHDA; CDR2 reads SQIVND (reference sequence). V was clipped by 6 bases and J by 8 bases, with 10 bases between them. The CDR3 is 12 residues long. In DNA, the CDR3 is TGTGCCAGTAGCCATCCCAAAGAAAAACTGTTTTTT. Its translation: CASSHPKEKLFF.

This clone has only one observation. The rearrangement links TRBV10-3 to TRBJ1-3; no definite D call. The V end lost 10 bases, the J end lost 0 bases, and 10 bases lay between the germline ends. Germline V CDR1 and CDR2: ENHRY, SYGVKD. This CDR3 has 13 residues. The CDR3 DNA follows: TGTGCCACCCGAGCCTTCTCTGGAAACACCATATATTTT. The encoded protein is CATRAFSGNTIYF.

The chain employs TRBV5-4 and TRBJ2-1; D not certain. Trimming removed 3 bases at V and 4 bases at J, with 17 bases between. CDR1 is SGHNT and CDR2 is YYREEE in the germline V gene (reference sequence). The CDR3 runs to 16 residues. Here the CDR3 reads CASSSQTAALYNEQFF. CDR3 DNA: TGTGCCAGCAGCTCCCAAACTGCGGCCCTGTACAATGAGCAGTTCTTC.

The genes are TRBV28 and TRBJ2-2, with 10 positions matching TRBD1. Germline trimming cut 5 bases from V and 6 bases from J; bases unmatched to any gene: 9. This CDR3 is 16 amino acids long. Germline CDR1 reads MDHEN; CDR2 reads SYDVKM. This CDR3 is CASSTTGTGVPGELFF. The DNA of the CDR3 is TGTGCCAGCAGTACAACCGGGACAGGGGTTCCCGGGGAGCTGTTTTTT.

The chain combines TRBV5-1 with TRBJ1-1; 11 bases are a match to TRBD1. Trimming cost V 4 bases and J 5 bases; bases outside gene matches: 10. Germline V gene data show CDR1 as SGHRS and CDR2 as YFSETQ. This CDR3 comprises 16 residues. The CDR3 bases are TGCGCCAGCAGCCTCGGACAGGGGGCAGGTTGGACTGAAGCTTTCTTT. Translation gives CASSLGQGAGWTEAFF.

The chain recombines TRBV4-2 with TRBJ1-5; a weak D match, TRBD1 (5 bases). Trimming stripped 2 bases from V and 5 bases from J, with 16 bases between. Germline CDR1 reads LGHNA; CDR2 reads YNFKEQ. CDR3 length: 16 amino acids. The CDR3 DNA sequence: TGTGCCAGCAGCCAAATGGCAGGATGGGGGGATCAGCCCCAGCATTTT. This encodes CASSQMAGWGDQPQHF.

The rearrangement links TRBV5-6 to TRBJ2-1, with TRBD1 identical over 9 bases. The CDR3 spans 17 residues. With V trimmed by 2 bases and J by 2 bases, 8 bases remained unmatched. Germline CDR1 and CDR2: SGHDT and YYEEEE. CDR3 region: CASSFYRGRIAYNEQFF. In DNA form, the CDR3 reads TGTGCCAGCAGCTTCTACAGGGGGCGCATTGCCTACAATGAGCAGTTCTTC. The complete variable domain, with remaining parts taken from reference TRBV5-6 and TRBJ2-1, reads DAGVTQSPTHLIKTRGQQVTLRCSPKSGHDTVSWYQQALGQGPQFIFQYYEEEERQRGNFPDRFSGHQFPNYSSELNVNALLLGDSALYLCASSFYRGRIAYNEQFFGPGTRLTVL.

The chain uses TRBV29-1 and TRBJ2-7, with D possibly being TRBD1 (6 bases). Germline CDR1 reads SQVTM; CDR2 reads ANQGSEA. The CDR3 totals 12 residues. V lost 6 bases to trimming and J lost 7 bases, with 16 bases between them. The chain's CDR3 is CSVNIQGREQYF. The DNA of the CDR3 is TGCAGCGTGAACATACAGGGAAGAGAGCAGTACTTC.

V usage is TRBV9 and J usage is TRBJ2-3; 11 nucleotides line up with TRBD1. Losses at the gene ends were 2 bases for V and 3 bases for J; bases not matched to a gene: 2. Per the germline V gene, CDR1 is SGDLS and CDR2 is YYNGEE. This CDR3 spans 15 amino acids. CDR3 nucleotide sequence: TGTGCCAGCAGCGTCGGGACAGGGGGAACAGATACGCAGTATTTT. Protein: CASSVGTGGTDTQYF.

The chain has TRBV2 and TRBJ2-7; 11 bases map to TRBD2. The junction had 7 bases not matched to a gene; V was cut back by 7 bases and J by 2 bases. Germline loops: CDR1 SNHLY, CDR2 FYNNEI. There are 15 residues in the CDR3. The CDR3 nucleotides read TGTGCCAGCACCTTTAGCGGGAGGGCCGCCTACGAGCAGTACTTC. It translates to CASTFSGRAAYEQYF.

The genes are TRBV15 and TRBJ1-5; 9 bases map to TRBD1. J gave up 0 bases and V 4 bases, and 19 bases lay outside the gene matches. Germline V gene sequence: CDR1 LNHNV, CDR2 YYDKDF (reference sequence). The CDR3 has 21 amino acids. The CDR3 loop reads CATSKMMTGTGIRVSNQPQHF. The CDR3 DNA is TGTGCCACCAGCAAGATGATGACCGGGACAGGGATCAGGGTTAGCAATCAGCCCCAGCATTTT.

Details on this clone: The same CDR3 can be traced to other DNA sequences in this sample. The J gene is TRBJ2-2, the V gene TRBV18; D may be TRBD1 (5 bases). CDR1 is KGHSH and CDR2 is LQKENI in the germline V gene. V gave up 1 base and J gave up 3 bases, with 6 bases separating them. This CDR3 contains 14 residues. The CDR3 here is CASSPRQHTGELFF. Here the CDR3 DNA reads TGTGCCAGCTCACCACGACAGCACACCGGGGAGCTGTTTTTT.

The chain is built from TRBV10-3 and TRBJ1-1; D call uncertain. The ends were cut back, 0 bases at V and 7 bases at J, with 9 bases in the middle. CDR1 and CDR2 (germline): ENHRY, SYGVKD. The CDR3 runs 13 residues. The CDR3 bases are TGTGCCATCAGTGAGTCGGGGAGAAGTGAAGCTTTCTTT. Protein product: CAISESGRSEAFF.

CDR3 DNA: TGTGCCAGTAGCCAGGAGTATCGAGGGAACACCATATATTTT. It encodes CASSQEYRGNTIYF. The chain links TRBV19 to TRBJ1-3; D uncertain. This CDR3 spans 14 amino acids. Germline V lookup: CDR1 LNHDA, CDR2 SQIVND (reference sequence). The V end was cut by 6 bases, the J end by 7 bases, with 16 bases between.

The J gene is TRBJ1-1, the V gene TRBV6-1, with 7 positions matching TRBD1. V was pared by 4 bases and J by 4 bases, with 6 bases of the junction left unmatched. Germline CDR1 and CDR2: MNHNS and SASEGT. This CDR3 is built from 14 residues. The CDR3 DNA follows: TGTGCCAGCAGTGCCCCAGGGGGGCCCACTGAAGCTTTCTTT. Translating it yields CASSAPGGPTEAFF.